This T cell receptor beta chain is from a study of blood T cell repertoires in COVID-19. The method was immunoSEQ multiplex PCR; TCRdb's version includes in-frame clones alone and lacks a portion of them. The sample has under 350,000 clones, roughly nine tenths seen once. This CDR3 is 14 amino acids long. Germline values: CDR1 SGHNT, CDR2 YENEEA. V lost 6 bases to trimming and J lost 5 bases, with 13 bases between them. The origin of this receptor is a man aged 18-30 years with active or convalescent COVID-19. The rearrangement uses TRBV11-3 and TRBJ1-4, with D tentatively TRBD1 (5 bases). Sequenced material: peripheral blood. CDR3 bases: TGTGCCAGCAGGAGGGACGGACTAAATGAAAAACTGTTTTTT. Amino acids: CASRRDGLNEKLFF.